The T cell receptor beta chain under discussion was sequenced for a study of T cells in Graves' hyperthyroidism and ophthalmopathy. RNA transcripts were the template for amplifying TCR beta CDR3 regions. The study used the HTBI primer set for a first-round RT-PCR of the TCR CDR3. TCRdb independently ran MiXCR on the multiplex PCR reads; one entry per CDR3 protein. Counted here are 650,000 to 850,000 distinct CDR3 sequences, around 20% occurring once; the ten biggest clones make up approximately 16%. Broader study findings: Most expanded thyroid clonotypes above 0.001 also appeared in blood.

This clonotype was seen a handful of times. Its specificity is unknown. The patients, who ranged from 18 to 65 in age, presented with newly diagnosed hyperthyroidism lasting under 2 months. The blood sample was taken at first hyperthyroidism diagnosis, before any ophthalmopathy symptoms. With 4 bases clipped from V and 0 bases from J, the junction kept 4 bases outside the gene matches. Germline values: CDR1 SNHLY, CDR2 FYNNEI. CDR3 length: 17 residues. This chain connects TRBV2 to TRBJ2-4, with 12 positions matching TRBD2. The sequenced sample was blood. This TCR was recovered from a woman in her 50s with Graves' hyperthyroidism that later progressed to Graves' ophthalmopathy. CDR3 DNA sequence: TGTGCCAGCAGTGTAGCTAGCGGGGGGGGAGCCAAAAACATTCAGTACTTC. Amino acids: CASSVASGGGAKNIQYF. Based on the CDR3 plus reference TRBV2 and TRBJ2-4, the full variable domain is EPEVTQTPSHQVTQMGQEVILRCVPISNHLYFYWYRQILGQKVEFLVSFYNNEISEKSEIFDDQFSVERPDGSNFTLKIRSTKLEDSAMYFCASSVASGGGAKNIQYFGAGTRLSVL.